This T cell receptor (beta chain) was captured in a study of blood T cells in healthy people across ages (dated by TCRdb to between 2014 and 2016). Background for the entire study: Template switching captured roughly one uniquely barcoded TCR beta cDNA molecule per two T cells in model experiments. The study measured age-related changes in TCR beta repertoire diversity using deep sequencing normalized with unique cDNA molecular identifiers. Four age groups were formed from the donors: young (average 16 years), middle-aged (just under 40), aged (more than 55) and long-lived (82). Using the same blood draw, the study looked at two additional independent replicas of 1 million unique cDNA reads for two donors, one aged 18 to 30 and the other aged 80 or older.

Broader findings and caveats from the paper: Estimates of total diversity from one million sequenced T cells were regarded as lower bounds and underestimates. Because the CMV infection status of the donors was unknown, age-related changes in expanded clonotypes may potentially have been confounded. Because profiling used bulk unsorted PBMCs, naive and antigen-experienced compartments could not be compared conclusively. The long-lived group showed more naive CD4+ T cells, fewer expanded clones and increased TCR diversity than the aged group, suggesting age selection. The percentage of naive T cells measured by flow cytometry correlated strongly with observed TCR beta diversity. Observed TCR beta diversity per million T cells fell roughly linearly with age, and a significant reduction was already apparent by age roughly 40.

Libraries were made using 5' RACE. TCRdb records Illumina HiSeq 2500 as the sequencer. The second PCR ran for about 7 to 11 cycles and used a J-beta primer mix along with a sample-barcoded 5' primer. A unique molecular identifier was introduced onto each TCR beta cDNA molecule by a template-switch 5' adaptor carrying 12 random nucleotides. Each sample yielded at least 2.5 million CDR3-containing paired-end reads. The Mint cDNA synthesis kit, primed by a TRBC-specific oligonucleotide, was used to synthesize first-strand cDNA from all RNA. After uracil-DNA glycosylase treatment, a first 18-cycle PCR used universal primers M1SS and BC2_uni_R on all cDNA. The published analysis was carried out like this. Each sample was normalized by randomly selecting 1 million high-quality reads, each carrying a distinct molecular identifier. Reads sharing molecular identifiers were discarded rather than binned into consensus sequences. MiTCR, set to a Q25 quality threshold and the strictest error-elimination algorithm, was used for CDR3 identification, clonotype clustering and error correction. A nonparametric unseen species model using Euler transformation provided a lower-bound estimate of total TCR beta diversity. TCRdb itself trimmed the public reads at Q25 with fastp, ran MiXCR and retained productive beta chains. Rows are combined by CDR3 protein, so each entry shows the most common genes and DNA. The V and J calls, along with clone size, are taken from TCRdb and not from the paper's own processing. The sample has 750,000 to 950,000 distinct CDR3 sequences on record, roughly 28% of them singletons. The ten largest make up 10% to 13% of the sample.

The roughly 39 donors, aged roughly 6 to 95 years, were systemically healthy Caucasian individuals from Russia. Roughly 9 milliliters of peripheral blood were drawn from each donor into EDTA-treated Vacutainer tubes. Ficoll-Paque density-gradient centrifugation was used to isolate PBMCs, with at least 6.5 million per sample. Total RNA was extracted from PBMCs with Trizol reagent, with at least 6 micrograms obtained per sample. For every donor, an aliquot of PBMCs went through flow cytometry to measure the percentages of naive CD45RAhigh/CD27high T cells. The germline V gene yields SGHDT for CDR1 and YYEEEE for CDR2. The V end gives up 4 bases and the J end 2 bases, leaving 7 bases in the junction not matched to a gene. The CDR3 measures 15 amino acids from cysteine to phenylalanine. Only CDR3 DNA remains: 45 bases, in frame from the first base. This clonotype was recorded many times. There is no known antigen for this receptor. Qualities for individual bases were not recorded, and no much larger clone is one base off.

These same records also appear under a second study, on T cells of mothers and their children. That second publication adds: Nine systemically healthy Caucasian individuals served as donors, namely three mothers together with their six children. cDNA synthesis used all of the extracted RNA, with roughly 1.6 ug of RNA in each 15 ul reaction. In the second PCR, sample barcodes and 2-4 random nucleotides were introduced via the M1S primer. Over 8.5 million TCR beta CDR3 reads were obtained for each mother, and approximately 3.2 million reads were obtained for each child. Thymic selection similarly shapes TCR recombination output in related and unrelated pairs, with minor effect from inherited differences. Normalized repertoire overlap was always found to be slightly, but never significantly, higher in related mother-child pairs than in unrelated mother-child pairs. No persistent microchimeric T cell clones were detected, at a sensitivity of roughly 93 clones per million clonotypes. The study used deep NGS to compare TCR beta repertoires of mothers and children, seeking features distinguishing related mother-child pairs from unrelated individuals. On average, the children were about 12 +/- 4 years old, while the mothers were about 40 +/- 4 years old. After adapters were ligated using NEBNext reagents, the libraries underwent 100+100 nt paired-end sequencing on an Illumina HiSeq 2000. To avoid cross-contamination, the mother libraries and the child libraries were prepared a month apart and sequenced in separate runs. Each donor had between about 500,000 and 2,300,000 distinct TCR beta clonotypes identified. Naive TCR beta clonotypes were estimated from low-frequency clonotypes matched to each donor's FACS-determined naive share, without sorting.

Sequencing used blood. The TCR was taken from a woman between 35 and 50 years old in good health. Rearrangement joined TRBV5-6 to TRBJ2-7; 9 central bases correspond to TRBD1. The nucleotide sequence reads TGTGCCAGCAGCGCCCCGGACAGGGGTACCTACGAGCAGTACTTC. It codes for CASSAPDRGTYEQYF.